The clone carrying this T cell receptor beta chain was detected many times. As yet, its antigen is unknown. The investigators amplified TCR beta CDR3 regions from RNA transcripts. RT-PCR in the first round (using the HTBI primer set) targeted the TCR CDR3. TCRdb ran MiXCR on the multiplex PCR reads and lists one entry per CDR3 protein. The sample records approximately 590,000 distinct CDR3 sequences, around 45% being singletons. The data were taken from a study of T cells in Graves' hyperthyroidism and ophthalmopathy. This CDR3 is 14 amino acids long. Per germline, CDR1 SQVTM and CDR2 ANQGSEA. Between the trimmed V and J ends, which lost 6 bases and 0 bases, there was a span of 14 bases. Study conclusions and caveats: Most thyroid clonotypes with frequency above 0.001 were detected in blood. By a 13 V-J model, ophthalmopathy was set apart from stable hyperthyroidism. The model predicted ophthalmopathy a median roughly six months before onset.

The TCR comes from a young woman with Graves' hyperthyroidism. The rearrangement uses TRBV29-1 and TRBJ1-1; D remains unclear. The source material was peripheral blood or thyroid tissue (not recorded which). The CDR3 loop is CSVVYRTMNTEAFF. CDR3 nucleotide sequence: TGCAGCGTAGTTTATAGAACGATGAACACTGAAGCTTTCTTT.